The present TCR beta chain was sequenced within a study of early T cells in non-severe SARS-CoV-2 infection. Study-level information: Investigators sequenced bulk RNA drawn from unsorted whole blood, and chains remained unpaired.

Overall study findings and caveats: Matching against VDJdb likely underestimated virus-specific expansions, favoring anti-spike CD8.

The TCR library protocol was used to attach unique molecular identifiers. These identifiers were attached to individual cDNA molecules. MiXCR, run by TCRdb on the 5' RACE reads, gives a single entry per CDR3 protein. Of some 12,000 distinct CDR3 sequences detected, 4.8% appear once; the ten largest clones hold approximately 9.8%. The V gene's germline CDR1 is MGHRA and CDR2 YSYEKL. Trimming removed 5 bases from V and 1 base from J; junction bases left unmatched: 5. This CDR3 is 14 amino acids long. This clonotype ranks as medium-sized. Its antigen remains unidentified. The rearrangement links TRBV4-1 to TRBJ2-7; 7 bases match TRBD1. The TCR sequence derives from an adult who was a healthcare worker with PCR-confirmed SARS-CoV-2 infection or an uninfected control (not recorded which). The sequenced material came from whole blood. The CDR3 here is CASSKGQPSYEQYF. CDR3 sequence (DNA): TGCGCCAGCAGCAAGGGACAGCCGTCCTACGAGCAGTACTTC.